The 18 T cell receptor beta chains in this list originate from one sample, sequenced in a study of cytotoxic CD8 clonotypes in ibrutinib-treated CLL. Some clones are missing from TCRdb's copy, which holds only in-frame ones; the method was immunoSEQ multiplex PCR. The sample includes 15,000 to 20,000 clones, about 61% of them seen just once. Specimen: PBMCs, collected after 12 months of ibrutinib treatment. The receptor source for this set is a human donor with chronic lymphocytic leukemia.

The chain combines TRBV5-4 with TRBJ2-3; D is possibly TRBD2 (6 bases). Germline CDR1 and CDR2: SGHNT and YYREEE (reference sequence). This CDR3 spans 14 amino acids. V lost 3 bases, J lost 6 bases, and 14 bases lay in between. CDR3 in amino acids: CASSSRDWADTQYF. DNA for the CDR3: TGTGCCAGCAGCTCTCGGGACTGGGCGGATACGCAGTATTTT.

This chain links TRBV29-1 with TRBJ2-3; D call uncertain. V lost 3 bases to trimming and J lost 1 base, with 11 bases between them. CDR1 and CDR2 (germline): SQVTM, ANQGSEA. The CDR3 spans 14 residues. This CDR3 is CSVEQATGTDTQYF. CDR3 nucleotide sequence: TGCAGCGTTGAGCAAGCAACGGGCACAGATACGCAGTATTTT.

This chain connects TRBV2 to TRBJ2-2; D might be TRBD1 or TRBD2, each matching 5 bases. Looked up from germline, CDR1 is SNHLY and CDR2 is FYNNEI. V was cut by 2 bases and J by 4 bases, with 8 bases left in between. This CDR3 spans 14 amino acids. The CDR3 DNA follows: TGTGCCAGCAGTGAACAGGGACGCACCGGGGAGCTGTTTTTT. Its translation: CASSEQGRTGELFF.

The chain uses TRBV2 and TRBJ1-5, with TRBD1 matching over 9 bases. V shed 6 bases and J 6 bases; nucleotides not matched to a gene: 6. The CDR3 sequence is 14 residues long. Per germline, CDR1 SNHLY and CDR2 FYNNEI. CDR3 bases: TGTGCCAGCAGAGTGACAGGGGGTCTTCAGCCCCAGCATTTT. It is translated as CASRVTGGLQPQHF.

This chain joins TRBV5-8 and TRBJ2-1, with D uncertain. CDR1 and CDR2 (germline): SGHTS, YDEGEE. V lost 2 bases to trimming and J lost 9 bases, with 9 bases between them. The CDR3 spans 12 residues. DNA for the CDR3: TGTGCCAGCAGCTTCCGAGGAACTGAGCAGTTCTTC. It translates to CASSFRGTEQFF.

The chain has TRBV6-5 and TRBJ2-2, with a weak D call TRBD2 (7 bases). In germline, CDR1 is MNHEY, CDR2 SVGAGI. The V and J ends lost 6 bases and 7 bases respectively, with 15 bases between them. CDR3 length: 14 amino acids. For the CDR3, the DNA is TGTGCCAGCAGGAAGGGGGGGCAGAACGGGGAGCTGTTTTTT. This translates into CASRKGGQNGELFF.

V is TRBV29-1 and J is TRBJ2-3; 9 positions agree with TRBD1. Germline V gene lookup returns CDR1 SQVTM and CDR2 ANQGSEA. The CDR3 loop spans 13 amino acids. V dropped 5 bases and J dropped 4; count of bases not matched to a gene: 4. CDR3 DNA: TGCAGCGTTCGGGACAGGGTCGCAGATACGCAGTATTTT. This codes for CSVRDRVADTQYF.

The chain has TRBV7-3 and TRBJ2-3, with D unresolved. Trimming left V 0 bases short and J 0 bases short, with 10 bases between. The CDR3 consists of 16 residues. Germline V CDR1 and CDR2: SGHTA, FQGTGA. This CDR3 is CASSLTVNPSTDTQYF. The CDR3 region has the DNA TGTGCCAGCAGCTTAACAGTTAACCCTAGCACAGATACGCAGTATTTT.

A few counts support this clone. The rearrangement joins TRBV11-2 to TRBJ1-1; D gene uncertain. V lost 5 bases and J 1 base, leaving 8 bases between the germline ends. The CDR3 runs 13 residues. Germline loops: CDR1 SGHAT, CDR2 FQNNGV. The DNA for the CDR3 is TGTGCCAGCAGCGTCGGCGGGAACACTGAAGCTTTCTTT. As protein: CASSVGGNTEAFF.

J is TRBJ2-3 and V is TRBV27; a weak D match, TRBD1 (6 bases). Trimming removed 6 bases at V and 7 bases at J, with 17 bases between. Germline V lookup: CDR1 MNHEY, CDR2 SMNVEV (reference sequence). The CDR3 length is 14 residues. CDR3 amino acids: CASSDTGRVNTQYF. In DNA form, the CDR3 reads TGTGCCAGCAGCGACACAGGGAGAGTAAATACGCAGTATTTT.

The chain carries TRBV9 and TRBJ2-7; no definite D call. CDR1 and CDR2 from the germline V gene are SGDLS and YYNGEE. The CDR3 length is 15 residues. Trimming took 2 bases from V and 0 from J, leaving 12 bases between them. DNA of the CDR3: TGTGCCAGCAGCGTCGGGTCAAGCCGCTCCTACGAGCAGTACTTC. Its protein product is CASSVGSSRSYEQYF.

This clone showed up just a few times. Here the CDR3 DNA reads TGCAGCGTTGAAGGCCTAGCGGGAGGTGGGGACATTCAGTACTTC. As protein: CSVEGLAGGGDIQYF. The rearrangement links TRBV29-1 to TRBJ2-4, with TRBD2 matching over 11 bases. This CDR3 has 15 residues. Germline lookup yields CDR1 SQVTM and CDR2 ANQGSEA. V gave up 1 base and J gave up 8 bases; unmatched junction bases: 7. The full variable domain, in which reference TRBV29-1 and TRBJ2-4 provide the parts outside the CDR3, is SAVISQKPSRDICQRGTSLTIQCQVDSQVTMMFWYRQQPGQSLTLIATANQGSEATYESGFVIDKFPISRPNLTFSTLTVSNMSPEDSSIYLCSVEGLAGGGDIQYFGAGTRLSVL.

The CDR3 coding sequence is TGCGCCAGCAGATTAGCGGCTAGCACAGATACGCAGTATTTT. It specifies CASRLAASTDTQYF. J is TRBJ2-3 and V is TRBV5-1; D may be TRBD2 (6 bases). The CDR3 is made up of 14 amino acids. Germline-derived CDR1 and CDR2 are SGHRS and YFSETQ. Between the trimmed V and J ends, which lost 5 bases and 0 bases, there was a span of 10 bases.

This rearrangement joins TRBV23-1 to TRBJ2-1; D gene unclear. TRBV23-1 is filed as an ORF, its function uncertain. V was trimmed by 6 bases and J by 1 base, leaving 13 bases between them. The CDR3 contains 15 residues. The DNA of the CDR3 is TGCGCCAGCAGGAGAGTGGGTGGTTCCTACAATGAGCAGTTCTTC. Translation: CASRRVGGSYNEQFF.

The J gene is TRBJ1-2, the V gene TRBV28, with 8 bases identical to TRBD1. Unmatched junction bases numbered 6, after V lost 10 bases and J lost 5 bases. The V gene's germline CDR1 is MDHEN and CDR2 SYDVKM. The CDR3 length is 12 residues. The CDR3 protein is CAISDREYGYTF. The CDR3 coding sequence is TGTGCCATTTCGGACAGGGAGTATGGCTACACCTTC.

V and J are TRBV18 and TRBJ2-7; 7 bases are shared with TRBD1. CDR3 length equals 15 residues. Trimming at V came to 5 bases and at J to 0 bases, leaving 7 bases not matched to a gene. Germline-derived CDR1 and CDR2 are KGHSH and LQKENI. The CDR3 nucleotides are TGTGCCAGCTCATCGGGACAGCCAAGCTCCTACGAGCAGTACTTC. Its protein is CASSSGQPSSYEQYF.

This chain connects TRBV19 to TRBJ2-7; perhaps TRBD2 as D (5 bases). The CDR3 covers 14 residues. CDR1 LNHDA and CDR2 SQIVND come from the germline V gene (reference sequence). The V gene lost 7 bases and the J gene lost 0 bases, with 13 bases spanning the gap. The DNA for the CDR3 is TGTGCCAGTACCACGACTACTAGCTCCTACGAGCAGTACTTC. It codes for CASTTTTSSYEQYF.

The rearrangement links TRBV5-1 to TRBJ2-2; D is unclear. Germline assignment: CDR1 SGHRS and CDR2 YFSETQ. The CDR3 has 14 amino acids. Trimming stripped 0 bases from V and 7 bases from J, with 10 bases between. The CDR3 is CASSLGPVGGELFF. The CDR3 nucleotides are TGCGCCAGCAGCTTGGGTCCAGTGGGCGGGGAGCTGTTTTTT. Combining the CDR3 with reference TRBV5-1 and TRBJ2-2 gives the whole variable domain KAGVTQTPRYLIKTRGQQVTLSCSPISGHRSVSWYQQTPGQGLQFLFEYFSETQRNKGNFPGRFSGRQFSNSRSEMNVSTLELGDSALYLCASSLGPVGGELFFGEGSRLTVL.